This TCR beta chain was recorded in a study of OX40 agonist ivuxolimab in advanced cancers. Profiling relied on immunoSEQ multiplex PCR, and the TCRdb table lists in-frame clones only, not all of them. The table records some 10,000 clones, roughly 80% of them present only once. Germline V gene data show CDR1 as SGHRS and CDR2 as YFSETQ. V was pared by 0 bases and J by 7 bases, with 14 bases between. CDR3 length: 14 amino acids. The sequence was collected from an adult with an advanced solid tumor such as melanoma, head and neck, liver or kidney cancer. The sequencing used CD4+ or CD8+ T cells sorted from blood, collected in a trial of the OX40 agonist ivuxolimab. This sequence joins TRBV5-1 and TRBJ2-7, with unresolved D. The CDR3 bases are TGCGCCAGCAGCTTGGCCAGCCTCCCTGGGGAGCAGTACTTC. This encodes CASSLASLPGEQYF.